The rows below give T cell receptor beta chains drawn from one sample of a study of blood T cell repertoires in COVID-19. The data were produced by immunoSEQ multiplex PCR, yet TCRdb's version contains in-frame clones alone and is incomplete. The sample has 120,000 or so clones; 55% to 75% are singletons. Sequencing input: peripheral blood. These receptors were taken from a human donor with acute or convalescent COVID-19. The donor label of this sample is uncertain. CDR3s include the opening cysteine and the closing phenylalanine or tryptophan. A D gene is named only where the DNA matches it firmly. Part of the rows lack a size; the others show once, few, many or a class for expanded clones.

j_gene	abundance	v_gene	d_gene	CDR3aa	CDR3nt
TRBJ1-4	NA	TRBV9	TRBD1	CASSVAGTGGDEKLFF	TGTGCCAGCAGCGTGGCCGGGACAGGGGGAGATGAAAAACTGTTTTTT
TRBJ1-2	NA	TRBV7-9	TRBD1	CASSLAEWGQGAYGYTF	TGTGCCAGCAGCTTAGCGGAGTGGGGACAGGGGGCTTACGGCTACACCTTC
TRBJ1-5	NA	TRBV18	TRBD1	CASSLGQNNQPQHF	TGTGCCAGCTCACTGGGACAGAACAATCAGCCCCAGCATTTT
TRBJ1-5	NA	TRBV28	TRBD1	CASRLGQGGGRQPQHF	TGTGCCAGCAGATTAGGACAGGGAGGAGGCCGTCAGCCCCAGCATTTT
TRBJ1-2	NA	TRBV20-1	NA	CSASLMTENVDKGYTF	TGCAGTGCTAGTCTAATGACAGAAAATGTGGACAAGGGCTACACCTTC
TRBJ2-1	NA	TRBV6-6	TRBD1	CASSPPTGIEQFF	TGTGCCAGCAGTCCACCGACAGGGATTGAGCAGTTCTTC
TRBJ1-1	few	TRBV5-5	NA	CASSRPGPNTEAFF	TGTGCCAGCAGCCGACCAGGGCCGAACACTGAAGCTTTCTTT
TRBJ1-2	NA	TRBV9	TRBD1	CASSVAPGQGSYGYTF	TGTGCCAGCAGCGTAGCCCCAGGACAGGGCAGCTATGGCTACACCTTC
TRBJ2-1	NA	TRBV5-6	TRBD1	CASSPGGQGYNEQFF	TGTGCCAGCAGCCCGGGGGGACAGGGCTACAATGAGCAGTTCTTC
TRBJ1-5	once	TRBV6-5	NA	CASGLRPQHF	TGTGCCAGCGGTCTAAGGCCCCAGCATTTT
TRBJ1-3	NA	TRBV7-8	NA	CASSLAEAGGNTIYF	TGTGCCAGCAGCTTAGCGGAGGCGGGGGGAAACACCATATATTTT
TRBJ1-6	once	TRBV11-3	NA	CASSLDTISPLYF	TGTGCCAGCAGCCTTGACACCATTTCACCCCTCTACTTT
TRBJ1-3	NA	TRBV6-5	NA	CASVKDGSSGNTIYF	TGTGCCAGCGTAAAGGACGGGAGCTCTGGAAACACCATATATTTT
TRBJ2-1	NA	TRBV30	NA	CAWSPFRGDFSYNEQFF	TGTGCCTGGAGTCCTTTTCGGGGAGACTTCTCCTACAATGAGCAGTTCTTC
TRBJ1-1	NA	TRBV10-3	TRBD1	CAISGTTGGTEAFF	TGTGCCATCAGTGGGACAACAGGGGGCACTGAAGCTTTCTTT
TRBJ1-1	NA	TRBV9	NA	CASSPKDRTTEAFF	TGTGCCAGCAGCCCCAAAGACAGGACAACTGAAGCTTTCTTT
TRBJ1-5	NA	TRBV2	NA	CASSVNPVTQPQHF	TGTGCCAGCAGTGTAAACCCAGTCACTCAGCCCCAGCATTTT
TRBJ2-6	NA	TRBV19	NA	CASSYSSGANVLTF	TGTGCCAGTAGTTACAGCTCTGGGGCCAACGTCCTGACTTTC
TRBJ1-1	NA	TRBV10-1	NA	CARNRGVFEAFF	TGCGCCAGGAACCGGGGGGTATTTGAAGCTTTCTTT
TRBJ2-2	NA	TRBV5-1	TRBD2	CASSWGLAHTGELFF	TGCGCCAGCAGCTGGGGACTAGCACACACCGGGGAGCTGTTTTTT
TRBJ2-3	NA	TRBV20-1	TRBD1	CSASGTGAGGTDTQYF	TGCAGTGCTAGTGGGACAGGGGCTGGGGGCACAGATACGCAGTATTTT
TRBJ2-7	NA	TRBV5-6	TRBD2	CASSLFSLAGTSYEQYF	TGTGCCAGCAGCTTGTTTTCCCTAGCGGGGACTTCCTACGAGCAGTACTTC
TRBJ2-6	NA	TRBV5-1	NA	CASSREARGSGANVLTF	TGCGCCAGCAGCCGTGAAGCTCGGGGATCTGGGGCCAACGTCCTGACTTTC
TRBJ1-4	NA	TRBV19	TRBD1	CASSAGWTGGAANEKLFF	TGTGCCAGTAGTGCTGGGTGGACAGGGGGCGCAGCTAATGAAAAACTGTTTTTT
TRBJ2-5	NA	TRBV6-1	TRBD1	CASSEIPGQGWETQYF	TGTGCCAGCAGTGAAATCCCGGGACAGGGCTGGGAGACCCAGTACTTC
TRBJ1-2	NA	TRBV10-3	TRBD1	CATRDRVYYGYTF	TGTGCCACCAGGGACAGGGTATACTATGGCTACACCTTC
TRBJ1-5	NA	TRBV5-5	NA	CASSLDSYSNQPQHF	TGTGCCAGCAGCTTGGACAGCTATAGCAATCAGCCCCAGCATTTT
TRBJ2-5	NA	TRBV7-6	TRBD1	CASSPGTGAPQETQYF	TGTGCCAGCAGCCCCGGGACAGGGGCTCCCCAAGAGACCCAGTACTTC
TRBJ2-2	NA	TRBV27	NA	CASSSLDSGELFF	TGTGCCAGCAGTTCCCTGGACAGCGGGGAGCTGTTTTTT
TRBJ1-1	once	TRBV28	TRBD1	CASSPWTGIPEAFF	TGTGCCAGCAGTCCTTGGACAGGGATACCTGAAGCTTTCTTT
TRBJ1-2	NA	TRBV10-2	TRBD1	CASSENRGPYGYTF	TGCGCCAGCAGTGAGAACAGGGGGCCGTATGGCTACACCTTC
TRBJ1-3	NA	TRBV18	NA	CASSPGGFSGNTIYF	TGTGCCAGCTCACCAGGGGGGTTCTCTGGAAACACCATATATTTT
TRBJ1-1	NA	TRBV6-1	NA	CASRTTGLTNTEAFF	TGTGCCAGCAGAACGACAGGCCTAACGAACACTGAAGCTTTCTTT
TRBJ2-1	NA	TRBV3-1/TRBV3-2	TRBD2	CASSPSGTSGGNEQFF	TGTGCCAGCAGCCCTTCCGGGACTAGCGGGGGGAATGAGCAGTTCTTC
TRBJ1-6	once	TRBV4-2	NA	CASSQDNSYNSPLHF	TGTGCCAGCAGCCAAGATAACTCCTATAATTCACCCCTCCACTTT
TRBJ2-7	few	TRBV24-1	NA	CATSGGSYEQYF	TGTGCCACCAGTGGCGGCTCCTACGAGCAGTACTTC
TRBJ2-5	NA	TRBV11-2	NA	CASSLDLRESGTQYF	TGTGCCAGCAGCTTAGATCTGAGGGAATCGGGGACCCAGTACTTC
TRBJ2-5	NA	TRBV5-6	NA	CASSQTRPVETQYF	TGTGCCAGCAGCCAAACCAGGCCGGTGGAGACCCAGTACTTC
TRBJ2-3	NA	TRBV2	NA	CASSLGGLPTDTQYF	TGTGCCAGCAGTTTAGGCGGGTTACCTACAGATACGCAGTATTTT
TRBJ1-2	NA	TRBV5-1	TRBD1	CASSVDRNGYTF	TGCGCCAGCAGCGTGGACAGGAACGGCTACACCTTC